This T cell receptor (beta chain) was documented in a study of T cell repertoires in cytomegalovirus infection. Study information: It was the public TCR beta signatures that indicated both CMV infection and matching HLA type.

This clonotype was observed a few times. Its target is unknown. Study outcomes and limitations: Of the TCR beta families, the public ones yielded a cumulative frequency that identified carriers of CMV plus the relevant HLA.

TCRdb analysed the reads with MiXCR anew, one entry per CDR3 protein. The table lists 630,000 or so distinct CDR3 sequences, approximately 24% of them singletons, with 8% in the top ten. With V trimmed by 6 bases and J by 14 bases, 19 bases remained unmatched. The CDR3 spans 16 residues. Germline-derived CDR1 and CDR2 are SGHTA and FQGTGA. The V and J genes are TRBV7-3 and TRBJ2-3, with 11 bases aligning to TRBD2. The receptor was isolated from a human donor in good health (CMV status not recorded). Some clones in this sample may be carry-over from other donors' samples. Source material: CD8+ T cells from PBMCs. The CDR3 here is CASSLPGLAALDLRYF. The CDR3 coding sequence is TGTGCCAGCAGTCTCCCGGGACTAGCGGCCCTAGATCTGAGGTATTTT.